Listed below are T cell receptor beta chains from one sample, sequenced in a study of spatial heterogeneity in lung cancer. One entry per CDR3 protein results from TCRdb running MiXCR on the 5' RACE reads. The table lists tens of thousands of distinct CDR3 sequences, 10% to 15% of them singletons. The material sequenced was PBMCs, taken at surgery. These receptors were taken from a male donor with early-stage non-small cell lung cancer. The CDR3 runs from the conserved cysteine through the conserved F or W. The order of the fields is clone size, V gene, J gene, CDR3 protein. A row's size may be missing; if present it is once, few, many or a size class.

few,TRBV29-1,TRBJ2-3,CSVDLGVDTQYF
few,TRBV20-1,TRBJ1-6,CSAYDASGTGRSPLHF
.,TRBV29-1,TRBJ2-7,CSVRQIYEQYF
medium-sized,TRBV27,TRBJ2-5,CASSSTSGEETQYF
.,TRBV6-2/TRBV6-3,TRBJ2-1,CASSQPHNSLTNEQFF
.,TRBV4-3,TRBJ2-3,CASSQEGTSTDTQYF
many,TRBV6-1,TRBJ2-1,CASSSASGSYNEQFF
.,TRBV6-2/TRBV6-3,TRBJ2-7,CASRTLRGRSYEQYF
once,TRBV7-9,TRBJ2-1,CASSRTSGSWDEQFF
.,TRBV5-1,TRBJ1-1,CASSPSQTMNTEAFF
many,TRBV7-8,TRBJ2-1,CASSSALGGRNEQFF
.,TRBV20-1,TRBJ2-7,CSVPTPGTGLYEQYF
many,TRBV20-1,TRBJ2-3,CSARWPSGRTDTQYF
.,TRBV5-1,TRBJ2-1,CASSYLAGGPGANEQFF
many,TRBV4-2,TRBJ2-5,CASSQVGSQETQYF
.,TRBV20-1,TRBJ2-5,CSAETGGNQETQYF
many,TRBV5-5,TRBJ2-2,CASSQQSNTGELFF
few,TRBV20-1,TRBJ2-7,CSARALTSGPYEQYF
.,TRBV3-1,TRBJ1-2,CASSPPLASGEYGYTF
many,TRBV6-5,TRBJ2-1,CASSYGDEQFF
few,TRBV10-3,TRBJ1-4,CAISAGSFEKLFF
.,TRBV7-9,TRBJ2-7,CASSPGTALPDYEQYF
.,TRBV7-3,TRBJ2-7,CASSPSVGGEQYF
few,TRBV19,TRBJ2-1,CASSGTGAPYNEQFF
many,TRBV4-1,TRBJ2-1,CASSLEPTAYNEQFF
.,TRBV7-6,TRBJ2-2,CASSLLAGGTGPTGELFF
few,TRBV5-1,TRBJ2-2,CASSQTPGRAGELFF
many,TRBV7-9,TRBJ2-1,CASSLTSGRYNEQFF
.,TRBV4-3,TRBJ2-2,CASSLQQRRELFF
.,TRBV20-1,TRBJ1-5,CSAPGTRGGQPQHF
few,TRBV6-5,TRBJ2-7,CASKDRAPYEQYF